This T cell receptor (beta chain) derives from a study of blood T cell repertoires in COVID-19. Study-wide background: Material from acute and convalescent COVID-19 was sourced from the United States, Italy and Spain. T cells, B-cell-depleted T cells, or PBMCs provided the cDNA or gDNA that served as material.

Trimming at V came to 6 bases and at J to 5 bases, leaving 7 bases not matched to a gene. Germline lookup yields CDR1 KGHDR and CDR2 SFDVKD. There are 15 residues in the CDR3. Original analysis: Reference gene primers were amplified, and this amplification served to estimate nucleated cell counts. The repertoire was sequenced with immunoSEQ multiplex PCR; TCRdb's copy has only in-frame clones and lacks some. The DNA was the basis for D and trimming; V, J and clone size are from that table. This table holds 190,000 or so clones, approximately 87% found once. The chain combines TRBV24-1 with TRBJ2-5; 11 bases are a match to TRBD1. This clonotype was sampled from a woman aged 18 to 35 who had recovered from COVID-19. Sequenced input: peripheral blood. As DNA, the CDR3 is TGTGCCACCAGTCGGACAGGGGGCGCGGAGGAGACCCAGTACTTC. Protein: CATSRTGGAEETQYF.